Reported below is one T cell receptor beta chain. Its specificity is unknown. The protocol was immunoSEQ multiplex PCR, while the TCRdb copy is restricted to in-frame clones and leaves out a portion. The sample records approximately 82,000 clones, 85% to 95% being singletons. These data originate in a study of cytomegalovirus exposure and HLA in healthy donors. On the study more broadly: The roughly 130 validation repertoires used the same platform as the 550 to 850 first-cohort repertoires (as reported by a later analysis). Study-wide points: There were fewer than 200 TCR beta chains listed as cytomegalovirus-associated. In vitro experiments confirmed that a few CMV-associated chains were specific for CMV antigens.

Germline-derived CDR1 and CDR2 are KGHSY and FQNENV. The CDR3 totals 17 residues. V was shortened by 0 bases and J by 8 bases, with 19 bases between the two germline ends. This chain uses TRBV16 with TRBJ1-4, with D possibly TRBD1 on 5 matching bases. The sequencing sample was made of PBMCs. This clonotype was sampled from a woman between 18 and 30 years old in good health and CMV-seronegative. CDR3 nucleotides: TGTGCCAGCAGCCAATCTGTGGGTAGGGGAGGAGGAGAAAAACTGTTTTTT. It is translated as CASSQSVGRGGGEKLFF.